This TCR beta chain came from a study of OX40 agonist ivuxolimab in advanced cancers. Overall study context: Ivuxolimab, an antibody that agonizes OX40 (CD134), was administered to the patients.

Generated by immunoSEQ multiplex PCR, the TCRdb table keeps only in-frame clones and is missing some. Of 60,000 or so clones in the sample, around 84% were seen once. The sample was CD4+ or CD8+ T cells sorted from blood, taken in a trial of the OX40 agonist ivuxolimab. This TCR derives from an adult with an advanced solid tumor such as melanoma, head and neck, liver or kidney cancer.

This chain's CDR3 is CASSYDRAVYEQYF. In nucleotides, the CDR3 is TGTGCCAGCAGTTACGACAGGGCGGTTTACGAGCAGTACTTC. The chain uses TRBV6-6 and TRBJ2-7, with 7 positions matching TRBD1. CDR3 length: 14 amino acids. Germline V gives CDR1 MNHNY, CDR2 SVGAGI (reference sequence). Trimming took 2 bases from V and 4 from J; bases not matched to a gene: 5.